A selection of T cell receptor beta chains follows, all from one sample in a study of shared clonotypes between healthy human individuals. The repertoire was sequenced with immunoSEQ multiplex PCR; TCRdb's copy has only in-frame clones and lacks some. The table has 1.5 million to 2.5 million clones, just under 95% seen once. The sample was naive CD8+ T cells sorted from blood. The receptor source for this set is a man younger than 30 in good health. CDR3s include the opening cysteine and the closing phenylalanine or tryptophan. Fields, in order: J gene, D gene, clone size, V gene, CDR3 protein, CDR3 DNA. D genes are given only for firm matches. Some rows mark clone size as missing; the rest say once, few, many or name a class of expanded clone.

>TRBJ1-1|TRBD1|NA|TRBV2
CASRATGWMGTEAFF
TGTGCCAGCAGAGCGACAGGGTGGATGGGCACTGAAGCTTTCTTT
>TRBJ2-7|TRBD1|NA|TRBV27
CASGRGGSSYEQYF
TGTGCCAGCGGGAGAGGGGGCTCATCCTACGAGCAGTACTTC
>TRBJ1-1|NA|NA|TRBV14
CASSLISGATEAFF
TGTGCCAGCAGCCTGATTTCCGGGGCCACTGAAGCTTTCTTT
>TRBJ2-7|NA|NA|TRBV5-6
CASTNRAPFSYEQYF
TGTGCCAGCACGAACAGGGCGCCGTTCTCCTACGAGCAGTACTTC
>TRBJ2-7|TRBD1|NA|TRBV4-3
CASSQLSPWDRETEQYF
TGCGCCAGCAGCCAACTTTCGCCATGGGACAGGGAAACCGAGCAGTACTTC
>TRBJ1-2|NA|once|TRBV27
CASSLGGAGNYGYTF
TGTGCCAGCAGTTTAGGAGGGGCCGGAAACTATGGCTACACCTTC
>TRBJ2-7|TRBD2|NA|TRBV27
CASSLGLAGARIYEQYF
TGTGCCAGCAGTTTAGGGCTAGCGGGGGCCCGTATCTACGAGCAGTACTTC
>TRBJ2-3|TRBD2|NA|TRBV7-2
CASSLQLAGADTQYF
TGTGCCAGCAGCTTACAACTAGCGGGAGCAGATACGCAGTATTTT
>TRBJ1-1|NA|NA|TRBV2
CASSERQLNTEAFF
TGTGCCAGCAGTGAAAGACAGCTGAACACTGAAGCTTTCTTT
>TRBJ1-5|TRBD1|NA|TRBV4-1
CASSQAPDRGYQPQHF
TGCGCCAGCAGCCAAGCTCCCGACAGGGGTTACCAGCCCCAGCATTTT
>TRBJ2-7|NA|NA|TRBV6-5
CASSWTDGGEQYF
TGTGCCAGCAGTTGGACGGACGGCGGCGAGCAGTACTTC
>TRBJ2-2|NA|NA|TRBV14
CASSQDTGVYTGELFF
TGTGCCAGCAGCCAAGATACGGGAGTATACACCGGGGAGCTGTTTTTT
>TRBJ2-7|NA|NA|TRBV13
CASSSDRGEQYF
TGTGCCAGCAGCTCCGACAGAGGGGAGCAGTACTTC